Listed here is a single TCR beta chain. Its antigen is as yet unknown. This sample stems from a study of cytomegalovirus exposure and HLA in healthy donors. Germline-derived CDR1 and CDR2 are MNHNS and SASEGT. This CDR3 contains 17 residues. V lost 4 bases, J lost 0 bases, and 18 bases lay in between. PCR was performed using 60 Vbeta and 13 Jbeta primers. Original data processing: About 12 million of the about 80 million unique TCR beta chains counted in a later analysis were shared. The repertoire was sequenced with immunoSEQ multiplex PCR; TCRdb's copy has only in-frame clones and lacks some. V, J and clone size were drawn from that table, and D and trimming were deduced from the DNA. The sample has some 110,000 clones, 80% to 85% seen once. Overall study results and limits: Most likely, a cluster of highly shared sequence variants arose as a sequencing artifact. A later analysis linked a missense variant in DCLRE1C to the trimming of TCR beta V and J genes.

Sample: PBMCs. This receptor was taken from a man aged 25 to 45 in good health and CMV-seropositive. The V call is TRBV6-1, the J call TRBJ1-1; tentative D call: TRBD1 (6 bases). CDR3 bases: TGTGCCAGCAGTGGGACAGCAACAATTACTATGAACACTGAAGCTTTCTTT. Protein: CASSGTATITMNTEAFF.